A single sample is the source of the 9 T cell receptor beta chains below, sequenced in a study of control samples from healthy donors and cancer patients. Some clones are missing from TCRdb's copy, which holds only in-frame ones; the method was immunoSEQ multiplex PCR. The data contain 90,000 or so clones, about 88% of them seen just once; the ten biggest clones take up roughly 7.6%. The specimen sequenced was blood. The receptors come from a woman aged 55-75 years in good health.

CDR3 sequence reads: CAWSEAGVGYTF. The CDR3 DNA is TGTGCCTGGAGTGAGGCAGGGGTAGGCTACACCTTC. This rearrangement joins TRBV30 to TRBJ1-2; perhaps TRBD1 as D (6 bases). With 1 base removed from V and 8 bases from J, the gap between germline ends came to 11 bases. In germline, CDR1 is GTSNPN, CDR2 SVGIG (reference sequence). This CDR3 is built from 12 residues.

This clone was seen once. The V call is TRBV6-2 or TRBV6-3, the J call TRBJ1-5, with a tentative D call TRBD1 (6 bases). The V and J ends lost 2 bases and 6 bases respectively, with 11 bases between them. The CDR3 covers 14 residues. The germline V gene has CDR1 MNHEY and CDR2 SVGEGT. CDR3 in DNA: TGTGCCAGCAGTTACAGGGGGGTAGGTCAGCCCCAGCATTTT. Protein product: CASSYRGVGQPQHF.

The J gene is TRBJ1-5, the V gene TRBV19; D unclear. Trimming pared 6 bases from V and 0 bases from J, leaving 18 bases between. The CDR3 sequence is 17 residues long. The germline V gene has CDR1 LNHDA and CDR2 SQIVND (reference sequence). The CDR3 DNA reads TGTGCCAGTAGCCCCATCTCGACACCGTATAGCAATCAGCCCCAGCATTTT. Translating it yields CASSPISTPYSNQPQHF.

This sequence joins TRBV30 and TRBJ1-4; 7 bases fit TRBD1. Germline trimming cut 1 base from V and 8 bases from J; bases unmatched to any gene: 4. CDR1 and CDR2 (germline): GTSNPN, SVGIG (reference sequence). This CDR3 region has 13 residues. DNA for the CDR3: TGTGCCTGGAGTGGGGGGACAGCCGAAAAACTGTTTTTT. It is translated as CAWSGGTAEKLFF.

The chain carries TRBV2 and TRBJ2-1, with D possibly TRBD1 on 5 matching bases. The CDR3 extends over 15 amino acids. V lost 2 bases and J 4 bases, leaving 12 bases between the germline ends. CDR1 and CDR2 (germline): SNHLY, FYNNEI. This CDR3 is CASSEFQGGYNEQFF. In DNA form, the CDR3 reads TGTGCCAGCAGTGAATTCCAGGGTGGTTACAATGAGCAGTTCTTC.

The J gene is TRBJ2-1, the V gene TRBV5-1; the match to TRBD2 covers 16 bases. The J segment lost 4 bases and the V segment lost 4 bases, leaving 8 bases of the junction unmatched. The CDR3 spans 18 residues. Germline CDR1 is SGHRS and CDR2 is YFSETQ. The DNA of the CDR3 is TGCGCCAGCAGCCCCGGGACTAGCGGGAGGGCGGTTTACAATGAGCAGTTCTTC. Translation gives CASSPGTSGRAVYNEQFF.

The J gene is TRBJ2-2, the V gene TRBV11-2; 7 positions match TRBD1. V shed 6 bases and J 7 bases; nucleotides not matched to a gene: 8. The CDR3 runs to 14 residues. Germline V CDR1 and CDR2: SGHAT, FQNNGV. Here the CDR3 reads CASRPNRGGGELFF. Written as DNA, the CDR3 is TGTGCCAGCAGACCAAACAGGGGCGGCGGGGAGCTGTTTTTT.

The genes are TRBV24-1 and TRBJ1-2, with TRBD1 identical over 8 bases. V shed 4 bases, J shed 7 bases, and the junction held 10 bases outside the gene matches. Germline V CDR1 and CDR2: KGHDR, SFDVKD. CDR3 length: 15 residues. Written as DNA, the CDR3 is TGTGCCACCAGTGACTCCGACAGGGGATTGTCTGGCTACACCTTC. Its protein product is CATSDSDRGLSGYTF.

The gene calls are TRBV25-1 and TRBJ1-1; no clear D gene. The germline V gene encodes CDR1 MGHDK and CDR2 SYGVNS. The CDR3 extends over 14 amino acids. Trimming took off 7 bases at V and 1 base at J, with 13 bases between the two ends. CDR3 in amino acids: CASTSPEGNTEAFF. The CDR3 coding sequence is TGTGCCAGCACGTCCCCAGAGGGGAACACTGAAGCTTTCTTT.